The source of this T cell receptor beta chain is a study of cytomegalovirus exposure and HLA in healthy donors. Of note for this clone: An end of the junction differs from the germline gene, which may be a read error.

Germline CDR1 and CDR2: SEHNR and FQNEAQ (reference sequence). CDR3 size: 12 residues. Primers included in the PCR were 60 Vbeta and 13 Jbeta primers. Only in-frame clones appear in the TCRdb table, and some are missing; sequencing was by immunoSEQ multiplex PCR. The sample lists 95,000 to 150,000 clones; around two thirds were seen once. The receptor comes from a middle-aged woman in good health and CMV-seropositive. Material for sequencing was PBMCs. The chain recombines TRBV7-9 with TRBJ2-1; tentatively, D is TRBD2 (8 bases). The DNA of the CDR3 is TGTTCCTGGGAGGGGGCAGGGACTAGGCCCCTCTTC. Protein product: CSWEGAGTRPLF.